This TCR beta chain appears in the sequencing data of a study of shared clonotypes between healthy human individuals. Cells designated naive CD8 were CD45RO-negative and were positively selected for CCR7, with terminally differentiated effector memory CD45RA+ cells excluded. Profiled with immunoSEQ multiplex PCR; TCRdb holds only in-frame clones, not every one. The data show approximately 2,200,000 clones, just over 90% seen once. The TCR originated in a man younger than 35 in good health. Some clones in this sample may be carry-over from other donors' samples. The sample was naive CD8+ T cells from PBMCs.

CDR3 in amino acids: CATSRPLGGETQYF. CDR3 in DNA: TGTGCCACCAGCAGACCTCTGGGGGGGGAGACCCAGTACTTC. J is TRBJ2-5 and V is TRBV15; TRBD2 matches at 7 bases. This CDR3 has 14 residues. CDR1 is LNHNV, CDR2 YYDKDF, per germline (reference sequence). V lost 2 bases to trimming and J lost 5 bases; unmatched junction nucleotides: 5.